This T cell receptor (beta chain) was sequenced in a study of blood T cell repertoires in COVID-19. The overall study: The samples span acute and convalescent COVID-19 from the United States, Italy and Spain. T cells, B-cell-depleted T cells, or PBMCs supplied cDNA or gDNA.

Germline CDR1 and CDR2: SQVTM and ANQGSEA. This CDR3 spans 12 amino acids. Trimming cost V 1 base and J 7 bases, with 10 bases left between them. Original analysis: Counts of nucleated cells, estimated from reference gene primer amplification, were obtained. Produced via immunoSEQ multiplex PCR; TCRdb's table is partial and in-frame only. The V and J calls and clone size were taken over from that table, and D and trimming were inferred from the DNA. The sample shows more than 85,000 clones, around 83% of them seen only once. The sample was peripheral blood. The receptor was isolated from an elderly woman with active or convalescent COVID-19. The rearrangement links TRBV29-1 to TRBJ2-5; D might be TRBD2 (5 bases). Here the CDR3 DNA reads TGCAGCGTTGAAGCGGACTCCGGGACCCAGTACTTC. This codes for CSVEADSGTQYF.